A single sample gave rise to the 26 T cell receptor beta chains below, sequenced in a study of cytomegalovirus exposure and HLA in healthy donors. 13 Jbeta primers and 60 Vbeta primers were used for the PCR. TCRdb's table, derived via immunoSEQ multiplex PCR, lists solely in-frame clones and lacks some. The profile shows approximately 130,000 clones, around 85% of them singletons. The sample taken for sequencing was PBMCs. The source of these receptors is a woman aged 30 to 39 in good health and CMV-seropositive.

The chain links TRBV27 to TRBJ2-1; 12 bases align to TRBD2. Germline CDR1 reads MNHEY; CDR2 reads SMNVEV (reference sequence). Trimming at V came to 6 bases and at J to 10 bases, leaving 7 bases not matched to a gene. This CDR3 region has 14 residues. CDR3 in amino acids: CASRSSGGAGEQFF. CDR3 nucleotides: TGTGCCAGCAGGTCTAGCGGGGGGGCCGGGGAGCAGTTCTTC.

V usage is TRBV5-1 and J usage is TRBJ2-1, with D possibly being TRBD2 (5 bases). Germline CDR1 SGHRS, CDR2 YFSETQ. The CDR3 has 13 residues. V was trimmed by 0 bases and J by 10 bases, leaving 11 bases between them. The CDR3 region is CASSLGYTGEQFF. DNA of the CDR3: TGCGCCAGCAGCTTGGGGTACACGGGGGAGCAGTTCTTC.

This clone has only a few counts. In DNA, the CDR3 is TGCGCCAGCAGCTCCTCAGGGGCGACTCTCTACGAGCAGTACTTC. It encodes CASSSSGATLYEQYF. The rearrangement joins TRBV5-1 to TRBJ2-7; tentatively, D is TRBD1 (6 bases). Germline assignment: CDR1 SGHRS and CDR2 YFSETQ. The CDR3 covers 15 residues. The germline V and J ends were trimmed by 3 bases and 3 bases, with 16 bases remaining between them. Combining the CDR3 with reference TRBV5-1 and TRBJ2-7 gives the whole variable domain KAGVTQTPRYLIKTRGQQVTLSCSPISGHRSVSWYQQTPGQGLQFLFEYFSETQRNKGNFPGRFSGRQFSNSRSEMNVSTLELGDSALYLCASSSSGATLYEQYFGPGTRLTVT.

On this clone itself: In the same sample, other DNA sequences code for this CDR3. This chain uses TRBV2 with TRBJ2-1; D possibly corresponds to TRBD2 (6 bases). CDR3 length equals 14 residues. Germline CDR1 is SNHLY and CDR2 is FYNNEI. V lost 4 bases and J 2 bases, leaving 9 bases between the germline ends. The CDR3 loop reads CASSGLAAYNEQFF. The CDR3 bases are TGTGCCAGCAGTGGTTTAGCGGCCTACAATGAGCAGTTCTTC.

The CDR3 reads CASGLVRSGGAVGNEQFF. Here the CDR3 DNA reads TGTGCTAGTGGTTTGGTACGGAGTGGGGGGGCCGTTGGAAATGAGCAGTTCTTC. The chain combines TRBV12-5 with TRBJ2-1, with D possibly being TRBD2 (7 bases). This CDR3 is 18 amino acids long. Germline V gene sequence: CDR1 LGHNT, CDR2 FRNRAP. The V end lost 0 bases, the J end lost 7 bases, and 22 bases lay between the germline ends.

The chain recombines TRBV2 with TRBJ2-3, with D possibly matching TRBD2 (6 bases). V gave up 4 bases and J gave up 3 bases, with 14 bases separating them. CDR3 length: 15 amino acids. The germline CDR1 and CDR2 sequences are SNHLY and FYNNEI. CDR3 in DNA: TGTGCCAGCAGTGGGAAAGCGGCGGGGACAGATACGCAGTATTTT. Its protein is CASSGKAAGTDTQYF. Full variable domain (outside the CDR3, taken from reference TRBV2 and TRBJ2-3): EPEVTQTPSHQVTQMGQEVILRCVPISNHLYFYWYRQILGQKVEFLVSFYNNEISEKSEIFDDQFSVERPDGSNFTLKIRSTKLEDSAMYFCASSGKAAGTDTQYFGPGTRLTVL.

The genes are TRBV6-1 and TRBJ2-1, with 9 bases fitting TRBD2. The germline gives CDR1 MNHNS, CDR2 SASEGT. The junction had 4 bases not matched to a gene; V was cut back by 5 bases and J by 2 bases. The CDR3 has 15 residues. CDR3 sequence reads: CASSSLAGTYNEQFF. CDR3 nucleotides: TGTGCCAGCAGTTCTCTAGCGGGGACCTACAATGAGCAGTTCTTC.

The chain uses TRBV27 and TRBJ2-7; TRBD2 matches 7 bases. In germline, CDR1 is MNHEY, CDR2 SMNVEV (reference sequence). The CDR3 length is 16 residues. V was clipped by 5 bases and J by 4 bases; unmatched bases: 14. CDR3 nucleotides: TGTGCCAGCAGTCCATCTAGCGGCCCCGTGAGATACGAGCAGTACTTC. It encodes CASSPSSGPVRYEQYF.

The chain uses TRBV9 and TRBJ2-3, with D possibly TRBD2 on 6 matching bases. The CDR3 loop spans 13 amino acids. In germline, CDR1 is SGDLS, CDR2 YYNGEE. V dropped 3 bases and J dropped 7 bases, with 12 bases sitting between them. CDR3 DNA: TGTGCCAGCAGCGGCTTGGAGGGTTATACGCAGTATTTT. Amino acids: CASSGLEGYTQYF.

CDR3 nucleotides: TGCGCCAGCAGCGTAGGACAGGATTCACCCCTCCACTTT. The encoded protein is CASSVGQDSPLHF. This chain links TRBV5-1 with TRBJ1-6, with 7 bases matching TRBD1. CDR3 length equals 13 residues. The trim removed 4 bases at V and 8 bases at J, leaving 3 bases unmatched. From germline, CDR1 is SGHRS and CDR2 YFSETQ.

This clone was found a few times. The chain has TRBV29-1 and TRBJ2-7; 7 positions agree with TRBD1. The CDR3 totals 13 residues. From germline, CDR1 is SQVTM and CDR2 ANQGSEA. Trimming cost V 4 bases and J 2 bases; bases outside gene matches: 5. The CDR3 nucleotides read TGCAGCGTTGGAGGGACAGTTACCTACGAGCAGTACTTC. Protein product: CSVGGTVTYEQYF.

This chain joins TRBV7-9 and TRBJ1-3; the D is unclear. Germline V CDR1 and CDR2: SEHNR, FQNEAQ (reference sequence). This CDR3 has 16 residues. Trimming took off 5 bases at V and 0 bases at J, with 14 bases between the two ends. The CDR3 here is CASSPFGASSGNTIYF. CDR3 nucleotides: TGTGCCAGCAGCCCGTTCGGAGCCAGCTCTGGAAACACCATATATTTT.

This clone was recorded many times. The chain employs TRBV6-1 and TRBJ1-4, with D possibly TRBD1 on 6 matching bases. The CDR3 runs 14 residues. Germline CDR1 and CDR2: MNHNS and SASEGT. V was shortened by 0 bases and J by 8 bases, with 10 bases between the two germline ends. The CDR3 coding sequence is TGTGCCAGCAGTGAAGCATCAGGGGTGGAAAAACTGTTTTTT. It yields the protein CASSEASGVEKLFF.

The CDR3 loop reads CAWRTLTGDTEAFF. In DNA, the CDR3 is TGTGCCTGGAGAACACTGACAGGGGACACTGAAGCTTTCTTT. The chain joins TRBV30 to TRBJ1-1; 8 nucleotides line up with TRBD1. The length of the CDR3 is 14 residues. The V gene's germline CDR1 is GTSNPN and CDR2 SVGIG (reference sequence). V was pared by 3 bases and J by 3 bases, with 6 bases of the junction left unmatched.

The chain is built from TRBV18 and TRBJ1-1; D is undetermined. This CDR3 comprises 13 residues. Germline-derived CDR1 and CDR2 are KGHSH and LQKENI. Trimming took off 5 bases at V and 6 bases at J, with 13 bases between the two ends. CDR3: CASSEGRSAEAFF. CDR3 in DNA: TGTGCCAGCTCAGAAGGGAGGTCAGCTGAAGCTTTCTTT.

This chain links TRBV5-1 with TRBJ1-1, with D possibly matching TRBD1 (5 bases). Trimming left V 3 bases short and J 5 bases short, with 11 bases between. CDR3 length: 13 residues. Germline V lookup: CDR1 SGHRS, CDR2 YFSETQ. The DNA of the CDR3 is TGCGCCAGCAGCTGGGCGGGGCCAACTGAAGCTTTCTTT. Amino acid sequence: CASSWAGPTEAFF.

The V gene is TRBV2, the J gene TRBJ2-2; the D is unclear. Trimming removed 6 bases from V and 5 bases from J, with 19 bases in between. The CDR3 runs 16 residues. Germline V CDR1 and CDR2: SNHLY, FYNNEI. Written as DNA, the CDR3 is TGTGCCAGCAGCCAAGAGGCAGCCTTCATAACCGGGGAGCTGTTTTTT. Its translation: CASSQEAAFITGELFF.

The V and J genes are TRBV7-9 and TRBJ1-2; TRBD1 agrees at 9 bases. The CDR3 is 14 residues long. Unmatched junction bases numbered 8, after V lost 5 bases and J lost 7 bases. Looked up from germline, CDR1 is SEHNR and CDR2 is FQNEAQ (reference sequence). CDR3 DNA sequence: TGTGCCAGCAGCAGGGACAGGGAAAGGAGTGGCTACACCTTC. Residues: CASSRDRERSGYTF.

The chain carries TRBV14 and TRBJ2-7, with D perhaps TRBD1 (6 bases). The germline CDR1 and CDR2 sequences are SGHDN and FVKESK. The CDR3 runs 13 residues. V lost 5 bases to trimming and J lost 1 base, with 9 bases between them. Here the CDR3 reads CASSRGHSYEQYF. In DNA, the CDR3 is TGTGCCAGCAGCAGGGGACATTCCTACGAGCAGTACTTC.

The gene calls are TRBV5-1 and TRBJ2-2, with 13 nucleotides matching TRBD2. Germline V CDR1 and CDR2: SGHRS, YFSETQ. V was pared by 4 bases and J by 5 bases, with 2 bases of the junction left unmatched. CDR3 size: 15 residues. CDR3 loop: CASSPLAGGTGELFF. In DNA form, the CDR3 reads TGCGCCAGCAGCCCACTAGCGGGGGGGACCGGGGAGCTGTTTTTT.

The chain's CDR3 is CASSSSLGAGVSYEQYF. For the CDR3, the DNA is TGTGCCAGCAGCTCCTCCCTGGGGGCGGGGGTCTCCTACGAGCAGTACTTC. The V call is TRBV7-9, the J call TRBJ2-7; D might be TRBD2 (7 bases). The CDR3 is 17 amino acids. The V end was cut by 4 bases, the J end by 0 bases, with 19 bases between. Germline V CDR1 and CDR2: SEHNR, FQNEAQ (reference sequence).

The chain uses TRBV2 and TRBJ1-4, with TRBD1 identical over 9 bases. This CDR3 comprises 15 residues. V trimming: 10 bases; J trimming: 7 bases; junction bases outside the gene matches: 13. Germline CDR1 is SNHLY and CDR2 is FYNNEI. In DNA form, the CDR3 reads TGTGCCATGGATAGCCCGGGACAGGGCCGTGAAAAACTGTTTTTT. It specifies CAMDSPGQGREKLFF.

The chain carries TRBV5-4 and TRBJ2-5; 7 nucleotides line up with TRBD2. The CDR3 has 13 amino acids. J lost 1 base, V lost 4 bases, and 1 base had no gene match. CDR1 SGHNT and CDR2 YYREEE come from the germline V gene (reference sequence). Here the CDR3 DNA reads TGTGCCAGCAGCACGGGGGGCCAAGAGACCCAGTACTTC. It encodes CASSTGGQETQYF.

The rearrangement uses TRBV7-3 and TRBJ1-5, with D hard to call. The CDR3 length is 13 residues. V dropped 3 bases and J dropped 7 bases, with 10 bases sitting between them. Germline V gives CDR1 SGHTA, CDR2 FQGTGA. In DNA form, the CDR3 reads TGTGCCAGCAGCTTTCGGCCGGGACAGCCCCAGCATTTT. Protein: CASSFRPGQPQHF.

This sequence joins TRBV5-1 and TRBJ1-2; the D is unclear. This CDR3 contains 12 residues. Trimming left V 0 bases short and J 14 bases short, with 14 bases between. Germline loops: CDR1 SGHRS, CDR2 YFSETQ. The CDR3 sequence: CASSLAGPPGTF. Written as DNA, the CDR3 is TGCGCCAGCAGCTTGGCCGGGCCCCCGGGGACCTTC.

The CDR3 sequence is CASSVEQAATYSYNEQFF. The DNA of the CDR3 is TGTGCCAGCAGCGTAGAACAGGCCGCCACCTACTCCTACAATGAGCAGTTCTTC. The chain links TRBV9 to TRBJ2-1, with D perhaps TRBD1 (5 bases). The CDR3 is made up of 18 amino acids. V lost 0 bases and J lost 0, with 16 bases in between. Germline CDR1 reads SGDLS; CDR2 reads YYNGEE.